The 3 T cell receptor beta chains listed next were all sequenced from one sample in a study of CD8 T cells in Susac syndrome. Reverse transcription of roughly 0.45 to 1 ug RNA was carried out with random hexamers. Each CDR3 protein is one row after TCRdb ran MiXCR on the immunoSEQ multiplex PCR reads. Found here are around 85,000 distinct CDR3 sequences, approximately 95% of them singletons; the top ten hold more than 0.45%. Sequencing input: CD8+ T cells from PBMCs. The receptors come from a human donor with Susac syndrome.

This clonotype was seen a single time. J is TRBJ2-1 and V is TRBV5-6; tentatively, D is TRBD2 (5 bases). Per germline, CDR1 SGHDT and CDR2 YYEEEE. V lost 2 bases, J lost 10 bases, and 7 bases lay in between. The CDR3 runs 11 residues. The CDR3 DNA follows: TGTGCCAGCAGCTTCACTAGAGAGCAGTTCTTC. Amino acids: CASSFTREQFF.

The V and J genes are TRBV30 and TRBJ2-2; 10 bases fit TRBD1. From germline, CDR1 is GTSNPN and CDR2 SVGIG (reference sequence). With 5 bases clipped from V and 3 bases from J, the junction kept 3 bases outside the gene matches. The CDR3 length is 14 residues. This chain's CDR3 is CAWRGTGDTGELFF. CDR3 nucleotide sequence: TGTGCCTGGCGCGGGACAGGGGACACCGGGGAGCTGTTTTTT.

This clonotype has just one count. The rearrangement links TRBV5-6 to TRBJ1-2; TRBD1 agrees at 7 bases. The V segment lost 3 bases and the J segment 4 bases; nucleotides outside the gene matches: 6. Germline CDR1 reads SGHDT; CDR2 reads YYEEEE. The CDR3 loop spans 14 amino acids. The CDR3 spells CASSWTGTSYGYTF. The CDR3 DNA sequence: TGTGCCAGCAGCTGGACAGGTACGAGCTATGGCTACACCTTC.